The TCR beta chain described here comes from a study of shared clonotypes between healthy human individuals. This clone showed up just once. Other nucleotide sequences from this sample produce the same CDR3. The protocol was immunoSEQ multiplex PCR, while the TCRdb copy is restricted to in-frame clones and leaves out a portion. The table has under 2.5 million clones, 85% to 95% seen once. CDR3 size: 14 residues. V was clipped by 5 bases and J by 6 bases; unmatched bases: 4. From germline, CDR1 is SEHNR and CDR2 FQNEAQ (reference sequence). The source of this sequence is a man aged 18 to 30 in good health. Some clones in this sample may be carry-over from other donors' samples. The sample taken for sequencing was naive CD4+ T cells from PBMCs. Subset noted: CD45RA+ positively selected. The genes are TRBV7-9 and TRBJ1-4; 9 bases align to TRBD1. CDR3 residues: CASSLRTGDEKLFF. In nucleotides, the CDR3 is TGTGCCAGCAGCCTAAGGACAGGGGATGAAAAACTGTTTTTT. The full variable domain, its missing parts supplied by reference TRBV7-9 and TRBJ1-4, is DTGVSQNPRHKITKRGQNVTFRCDPISEHNRLYWYRQTLGQGPEFLTYFQNEAQLEKSRLLSDRFSAERPKGSFSTLEIQRTEQGDSAMYLCASSLRTGDEKLFFGSGTQLSVL.